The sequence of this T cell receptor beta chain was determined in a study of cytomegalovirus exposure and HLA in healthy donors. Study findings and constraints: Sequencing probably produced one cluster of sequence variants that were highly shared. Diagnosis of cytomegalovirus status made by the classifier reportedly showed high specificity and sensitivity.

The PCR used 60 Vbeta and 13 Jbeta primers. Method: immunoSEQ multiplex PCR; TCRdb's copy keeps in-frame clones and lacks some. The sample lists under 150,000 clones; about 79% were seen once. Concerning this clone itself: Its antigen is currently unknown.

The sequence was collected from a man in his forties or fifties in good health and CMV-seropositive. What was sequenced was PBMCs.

CDR3 amino acids: CASSPPQGTHNEQFF. The CDR3, as DNA: TGTGCCAGCAGCCCGCCACAGGGGACCCACAATGAGCAGTTCTTC. The chain couples TRBV9 to TRBJ2-1, with 7 bases matching TRBD1. The CDR3 extends over 15 amino acids. Germline assignment: CDR1 SGDLS and CDR2 YYNGEE. V shed 4 bases and J 5 bases; nucleotides not matched to a gene: 9.